This entry lists 6 T cell receptor beta chains sequenced from one sample in a study of blood T cells in healthy people across ages. Together with a sample-barcoded 5' primer, a J-beta primer mix was included in a second PCR lasting about 7 to 12 cycles. TCRdb processed the 5' RACE reads anew with MiXCR; each CDR3 protein has one entry. The repertoire holds roughly 1.7 million distinct CDR3 sequences, with roughly 32% as singletons. The sample consisted of blood. These receptors were obtained from a woman under 40 in good health.

This clonotype turned up a few times. The CDR3 DNA reads TGCAGTGTTGGAATAGGGCGGGGCCACTACAATGAGCAGTTCTTC. Translated: CSVGIGRGHYNEQFF. The chain combines TRBV20-1 with TRBJ2-1; weak D call: TRBD2 (6 bases). The CDR3 spans 15 residues. CDR1 and CDR2 (germline): DFQATT, SNEGSKA (reference sequence). Trimming shortened V by 7 bases and J by 3 bases, and 19 bases separated the two germline ends.

The gene calls are TRBV5-6 and TRBJ2-7; D possibly corresponds to TRBD1 (5 bases). Germline CDR1 SGHDT, CDR2 YYEEEE. V lost 2 bases to trimming and J lost 6 bases, with 18 bases between them. This CDR3 contains 15 residues. The CDR3 protein is CASSFGSGKAGEQYF. The CDR3 DNA reads as TGTGCCAGCAGCTTCGGATCAGGGAAGGCAGGCGAGCAGTACTTC.

CDR3 nucleotides: TGTGCCAGCAGTTACTCGATGGGACAGGATTCCTCAGAGACCCAGTACTTC. It translates to CASSYSMGQDSSETQYF. The V call is TRBV6-2 or TRBV6-3, the J call TRBJ2-5; TRBD1 matches 8 bases. CDR3 size: 17 residues. The germline CDR1 and CDR2 sequences are MNHEY and SVGEGT. Germline trimming cut 0 bases from V and 4 bases from J; bases unmatched to any gene: 10.

This clonotype was counted at least ten times. The chain combines TRBV29-1 with TRBJ2-7; D is undetermined. This CDR3 has 13 residues. V lost 0 bases and J lost 4, with 10 bases in between. CDR1 is SQVTM, CDR2 ANQGSEA, per germline. The DNA for the CDR3 is TGCAGCGTTGAAGAGTCCGCCGGGTACGAGCAGTACTTC. Translation gives CSVEESAGYEQYF.

V is TRBV9 and J is TRBJ2-3, with 14 bases that match TRBD2. V dropped 0 bases and J dropped 8; count of bases not matched to a gene: 5. The CDR3 is 16 residues long. From germline, CDR1 is SGDLS and CDR2 YYNGEE. The CDR3 DNA reads TGTGCCAGCAGCGTAGCGGGACTAGCGGGGGACGCTACGCAGTATTTT. As protein: CASSVAGLAGDATQYF.

Comments on this clonotype: A much larger clonotype is one base distant, so this may be a read error. The CDR3 sequence: CSVEWVASADPGSYEQYF. Written as DNA, the CDR3 is TGCAGCGTTGAGTGGGTGGCTAGCGCTGATCCGGGCTCCTACGAGCAGTACTTC. The chain links TRBV29-1 to TRBJ2-7; D possibly corresponds to TRBD2 (6 bases). This CDR3 comprises 18 residues. V was shortened by 3 bases and J by 0 bases, with 24 bases between the two germline ends. Germline V gene lookup returns CDR1 SQVTM and CDR2 ANQGSEA.